The rows below give T cell receptor beta chains drawn from one sample of a study of cytomegalovirus exposure and HLA in healthy donors. Clones were read by immunoSEQ multiplex PCR, and TCRdb kept only the in-frame ones, dropping some. Here the sample spans 70,000 to 75,000 clones, approximately 75% being singletons. The sequencing input was PBMCs. The origin of the receptors is a woman between 40 and 50 years old in good health and CMV-seropositive. CDR3s include the opening cysteine and the closing phenylalanine or tryptophan. Fields, in order: V gene, clone size, D gene, J gene, CDR3 protein, CDR3 DNA. A D gene is named only where the DNA matches it firmly. Size is omitted from some rows. Given values are once, few, many or a class for expanded clones.

>TRBV5-1|-|-|TRBJ1-2
CASSLDSNYGYTF
TGCGCCAGCAGCCTGGACAGTAACTATGGCTACACCTTC
>TRBV9|-|-|TRBJ1-1
CASSGSTFEAFF
TGTGCCAGCAGCGGATCCACATTTGAAGCTTTCTTT
>TRBV5-1|-|TRBD1|TRBJ2-6
CASSWTGGGGANVLTF
TGCGCCAGCAGCTGGACAGGGGGCGGTGGGGCCAACGTCCTGACTTTC
>TRBV19|few|-|TRBJ2-7
CASSRAGDNHEQYF
TGTGCCAGTAGTCGGGCAGGGGATAACCACGAGCAGTACTTC
>TRBV7-3|few|-|TRBJ1-1
CASSSTGNTEAFF
TGTGCCAGCAGCTCGACAGGGAACACTGAAGCTTTCTTT
>TRBV9|-|-|TRBJ1-1
CASSAGDSTEAFF
TGTGCCAGCAGCGCAGGTGATAGCACTGAAGCTTTCTTT
>TRBV2|-|-|TRBJ1-2
CASRPERVTASGYTF
TGTGCCAGCAGACCGGAGAGAGTGACAGCTAGTGGCTACACCTTC
>TRBV7-9|once|TRBD1|TRBJ1-1
CASSWDRGFNTEAFF
TGTGCCAGCAGCTGGGACAGGGGTTTCAACACTGAAGCTTTCTTT
>TRBV7-2|-|-|TRBJ1-3
CASSLRRGNRNTIYF
TGTGCCAGCAGCCTAAGAAGGGGAAACAGAAACACCATATATTTT
>TRBV19|-|-|TRBJ2-1
CASSIASFEQFF
TGTGCCAGTAGTATAGCTAGCTTTGAGCAGTTCTTC
>TRBV5-4|-|TRBD2|TRBJ2-3
CASSLELAVSTDTQYF
TGTGCCAGCAGCTTGGAACTAGCGGTTAGCACAGATACGCAGTATTTT
>TRBV6-5|-|-|TRBJ2-7
CASSLGRRVSYEQYF
TGTGCCAGCAGCCTGGGGCGCAGGGTGAGCTACGAGCAGTACTTC
>TRBV5-1|-|-|TRBJ2-3
CASSPLEGPDTQYF
TGCGCCAGCAGCCCCCTTGAGGGCCCAGATACGCAGTATTTT
>TRBV29-1|-|-|TRBJ1-5
CSVVSGYRDQPQHF
TGCAGCGTTGTTTCAGGGTATCGGGATCAGCCCCAGCATTTT
>TRBV19|-|-|TRBJ1-2
CASLSGFGYTF
TGTGCCAGTCTCTCAGGGTTTGGCTACACCTTC
>TRBV19|-|TRBD2|TRBJ2-2
CASSTRASGDGELFF
TGTGCCAGTAGTACCAGGGCTAGCGGGGACGGGGAGCTGTTTTTT
>TRBV7-8|-|TRBD1|TRBJ1-4
CASSSGTGGSIEKLFF
TGTGCCAGCAGCTCCGGGACAGGGGGGTCTATTGAAAAACTGTTTTTT
>TRBV4-1|once|-|TRBJ2-6
CASSQVGGGTGANVLTF
TGCGCCAGCAGCCAAGTGGGCGGAGGGACCGGGGCCAACGTCCTGACTTTC
>TRBV18|-|TRBD2|TRBJ2-3
CASSPFVSGLAGTTDTQYF
TGTGCCAGCTCACCATTCGTATCGGGACTAGCGGGCACCACAGATACGCAGTATTTT
>TRBV6-5|-|TRBD1|TRBJ2-1
CASRVDRDTYNEQFF
TGTGCCAGCAGGGTCGACAGGGACACCTACAATGAGCAGTTCTTC
>TRBV27|-|TRBD1|TRBJ2-1
CASSRTGTAWEQFF
TGTGCCAGCAGCCGAACAGGGACAGCTTGGGAGCAGTTCTTC
>TRBV5-1|-|TRBD2|TRBJ2-5
CASSPTSGGARETQYF
TGCGCCAGCAGCCCAACTAGCGGGGGGGCCCGGGAGACCCAGTACTTC
>TRBV7-9|-|TRBD1|TRBJ1-6
CASSALGQGGSPLHF
TGTGCCAGCAGCGCCCTGGGACAGGGAGGTTCACCCCTCCACTTT
>TRBV5-1|-|-|TRBJ2-5
CASSQFGGVETQYF
TGCGCCAGCAGCCAATTTGGAGGAGTAGAGACCCAGTACTTC
>TRBV19|few|TRBD1|TRBJ1-2
CASLSNRGPLGYTF
TGTGCCAGTTTGAGTAACAGGGGCCCGCTTGGCTACACCTTC
>TRBV7-9|-|TRBD1|TRBJ2-7
CASSSFQGAEYEQYF
TGTGCCAGCAGCTCTTTTCAGGGGGCGGAGTACGAGCAGTACTTC
>TRBV29-1|-|TRBD1|TRBJ1-1
CSGKEGAVPEAFF
TGCAGCGGGAAGGAGGGGGCGGTCCCTGAAGCTTTCTTT
>TRBV29-1|-|-|TRBJ1-4
CSVPGGWGLEEKLFF
TGCAGCGTTCCCGGAGGCTGGGGGCTTGAGGAAAAACTGTTTTTT
>TRBV4-1|-|TRBD1|TRBJ1-4
CASSQDPDLPGQAATNEKLFF
TGCGCCAGCAGCCAAGATCCGGATCTGCCGGGACAGGCTGCAACTAATGAAAAACTGTTTTTT
>TRBV16|-|TRBD1|TRBJ1-2
CASSQSRGGGWEAGYTF
TGTGCCAGCAGCCAATCCAGAGGGGGCGGATGGGAAGCTGGCTACACCTTC
>TRBV15|-|-|TRBJ2-1
CATSEGNPYNEQFF
TGTGCCACTTCGGAGGGGAACCCCTACAATGAGCAGTTCTTC
>TRBV4-2|-|-|TRBJ1-2
CASSQVVGVRGYGYTF
TGTGCCAGCAGCCAAGTCGTAGGGGTTAGAGGCTATGGCTACACCTTC
>TRBV5-5|-|-|TRBJ2-5
CASSLSGLEETQYF
TGTGCCAGCAGCTTATCAGGACTCGAAGAGACCCAGTACTTC
>TRBV7-7|few|TRBD1|TRBJ1-4
CASSPTLNRGGEKLFF
TGTGCCAGCAGCCCTACTCTTAACAGGGGAGGAGAAAAACTGTTTTTT
>TRBV7-6|-|TRBD1|TRBJ2-2
CASSLVGQGGRLFF
TGTGCCAGCAGCTTAGTCGGACAGGGGGGCAGGCTGTTTTTT
>TRBV5-1|once|TRBD1|TRBJ2-7
CASSLASSGQTYEQYF
TGCGCCAGCAGCTTAGCCTCCTCGGGACAGACCTACGAGCAGTACTTC
>TRBV2|-|TRBD1|TRBJ1-5
CASSGDSFNQPQHF
TGTGCCAGCAGTGGGGACAGCTTCAATCAGCCCCAGCATTTT
>TRBV9|-|-|TRBJ2-6
CASSARLQHSGANVLTF
TGTGCCAGCAGCGCCCGTCTACAGCACTCTGGGGCCAACGTCCTGACTTTC
>TRBV19|-|TRBD1|TRBJ1-5
CASSIGGTGGMTPQHF
TGTGCCAGTAGTATCGGAGGGACAGGGGGGATGACGCCCCAGCATTTT
>TRBV5-4|-|TRBD1|TRBJ1-2
CASSQGGYGYTF
TGTGCCAGCTCACAGGGGGGCTATGGCTACACCTTC
>TRBV2|-|-|TRBJ1-2
CASSTDKAYGYTF
TGTGCCAGCAGTACGGACAAGGCTTATGGCTACACCTTC
>TRBV9|once|TRBD1|TRBJ2-2
CASSVDRADTGELFF
TGTGCCAGCAGCGTTGACAGGGCCGACACCGGGGAGCTGTTTTTT
>TRBV6-6|few|-|TRBJ1-4
CASSSTNEKLFF
TGTGCCAGCAGCTCAACTAATGAAAAACTGTTTTTT
>TRBV5-1|-|TRBD1|TRBJ1-5
CASSSGDRGSNQPQHF
TGCGCCAGCAGCTCCGGGGACAGGGGGAGCAATCAGCCCCAGCATTTT
>TRBV2|-|-|TRBJ1-2
CASSGRSGGYTF
TGTGCCAGCAGTGGCCGGTCTGGTGGCTACACCTTC
>TRBV27|-|TRBD1|TRBJ1-2
CASSLTSDRGKGYTF
TGTGCCAGCAGTTTAACCTCGGACAGGGGCAAGGGCTACACCTTC
>TRBV4-2|few|-|TRBJ1-5
CASSQDPGKGNQPQHF
TGTGCCAGCAGCCAAGATCCAGGGAAGGGCAATCAGCCCCAGCATTTT
>TRBV7-8|-|-|TRBJ1-5
CASSLEGVDVNQPQHF
TGTGCCAGCAGCCTCGAAGGGGTGGATGTTAATCAGCCCCAGCATTTT
>TRBV27|few|TRBD1|TRBJ1-1
CASRGGQGLMNTEAFF
TGTGCCAGCAGGGGGGGACAGGGCCTCATGAACACTGAAGCTTTCTTT
>TRBV28|-|-|TRBJ2-6
CASTGHSALEANVLTF
TGTGCCAGCACCGGACACTCTGCTCTGGAGGCCAACGTCCTGACTTTC
>TRBV7-2|-|TRBD2|TRBJ2-3
CASSLAASGGIDTQYF
TGTGCCAGCAGCTTAGCGGCTAGCGGGGGGATAGATACGCAGTATTTT
>TRBV6-6|once|-|TRBJ2-7
CASSYRDSAYEQYF
TGTGCCAGCAGTTACAGGGACTCTGCCTACGAGCAGTACTTC
>TRBV2|-|TRBD1|TRBJ1-1
CASSTRQGLNTEAFF
TGTGCCAGCAGTACACGACAGGGACTGAACACTGAAGCTTTCTTT
>TRBV30|-|TRBD1|TRBJ1-2
CAWSEGQAYGYTF
TGTGCCTGGAGTGAGGGACAGGCCTATGGCTACACCTTC
>TRBV5-1|once|TRBD2|TRBJ2-3
CASSGTTSGGTDTQYF
TGCGCCAGCAGCGGAACGACTAGCGGGGGCACAGATACGCAGTATTTT
>TRBV5-6|-|-|TRBJ1-2
CASSSPGALRAYGYTF
TGTGCCAGCAGCTCTCCCGGAGCTTTAAGAGCCTATGGCTACACCTTC